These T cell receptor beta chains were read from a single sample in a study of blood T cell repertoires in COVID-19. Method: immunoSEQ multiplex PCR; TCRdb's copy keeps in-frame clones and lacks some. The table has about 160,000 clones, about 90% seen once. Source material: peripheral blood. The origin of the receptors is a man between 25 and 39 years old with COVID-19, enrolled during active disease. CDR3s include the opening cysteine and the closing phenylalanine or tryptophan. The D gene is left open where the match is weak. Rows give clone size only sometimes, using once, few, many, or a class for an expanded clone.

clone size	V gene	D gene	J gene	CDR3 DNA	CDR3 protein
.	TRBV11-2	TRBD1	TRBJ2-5	TGTGCCAGCAGCTTAGGGGACAGGGGGTCAGAGACCCAGTACTTC	CASSLGDRGSETQYF
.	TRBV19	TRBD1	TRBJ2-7	TGTGCCAGTAGCGCACAACGCCCCGGGACAGGGGGCAACGAGCAGTACTTC	CASSAQRPGTGGNEQYF
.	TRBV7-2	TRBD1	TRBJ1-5	TGTGCCAGCAGCCAGATGGGACAGGGTCATCAGCCCCAGCATTTT	CASSQMGQGHQPQHF
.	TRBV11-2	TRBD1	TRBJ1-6	TGTGCCAGCAGCTTTAGTTGGAGGACAGGGGTTTATTCACCCCTCCACTTT	CASSFSWRTGVYSPLHF
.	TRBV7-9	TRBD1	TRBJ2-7	TGTGCCAGCAGCCCCGTATGGACAGGGGGGTTCGAGCAGTACTTC	CASSPVWTGGFEQYF
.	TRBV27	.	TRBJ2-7	TGTGCCAGCAGTTTATCGGAAGGGAGCTCCTACGAGCAGTACTTC	CASSLSEGSSYEQYF
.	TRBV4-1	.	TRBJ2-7	TGCGCCAGCAGCCAAGCTGGAGGGAGAAACCTCTACGAGCAGTACTTC	CASSQAGGRNLYEQYF
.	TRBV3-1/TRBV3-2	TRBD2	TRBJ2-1	TGTGCCAGCAGCCGCTGGGGACTAGCGGGGGAAAATGAGCAGTTCTTC	CASSRWGLAGENEQFF
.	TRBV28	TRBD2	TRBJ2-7	TGTGCCAGCAGCAACCCGGGACTAGCGGGAGAAGGGGAGCAGTACTTC	CASSNPGLAGEGEQYF
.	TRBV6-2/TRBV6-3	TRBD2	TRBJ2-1	TGTGCCAGCAGTTCTACTAGCGGCGTAACCTACAATGAGCAGTTCTTC	CASSSTSGVTYNEQFF
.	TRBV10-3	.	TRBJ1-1	TGTGCCATCAGTGAGGGTCGAGGGATGAACACTGAAGCTTTCTTT	CAISEGRGMNTEAFF
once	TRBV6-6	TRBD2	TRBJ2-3	TGTGCCAGCAGTTACGAGGCTAGCGGGGCGGCAGATACGCAGTATTTT	CASSYEASGAADTQYF
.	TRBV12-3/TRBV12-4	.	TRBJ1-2	TGTGCCAGCAGTTTCCGGGTCGGTGGCTACACCTTC	CASSFRVGGYTF
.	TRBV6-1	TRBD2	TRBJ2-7	TGTGCCAGCAGTGATTTGGGGGGGAGCGCCTACGAGCAGTACTTC	CASSDLGGSAYEQYF
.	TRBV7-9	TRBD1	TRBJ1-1	TGTGCCAGCAGCCCTTTAAGGACAGGGAACACTGAAGCTTTCTTT	CASSPLRTGNTEAFF
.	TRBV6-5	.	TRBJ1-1	TGTGCCAGCAGTTCCTTCGATACCGAGGACACTGAAGCTTTCTTT	CASSSFDTEDTEAFF
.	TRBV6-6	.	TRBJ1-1	TGTGCCACTACCCCTTATGACAGCTTGAACACTGAAGCTTTCTTT	CATTPYDSLNTEAFF
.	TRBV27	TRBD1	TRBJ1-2	TGTGCCAGCAGTTTATACAGGGGGCAGGAAGGCTACACCTTC	CASSLYRGQEGYTF
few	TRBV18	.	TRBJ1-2	TGTGCCAGCTCACCTGGGCAGGGCTATGGCTACACCTTC	CASSPGQGYGYTF
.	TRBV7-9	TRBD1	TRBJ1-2	TGTGCCAGCAGCCCGACAGGGGACGGCTATGGCTACACCTTC	CASSPTGDGYGYTF
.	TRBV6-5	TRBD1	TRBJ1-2	TGTGCCAGCAGTTACAGCGACAGGGGCGGCTACACCTTC	CASSYSDRGGYTF
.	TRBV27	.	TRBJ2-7	TGTGCCAGCAGCCCTAGCGTAGCGAGCTCCTACGAGCAGTACTTC	CASSPSVASSYEQYF
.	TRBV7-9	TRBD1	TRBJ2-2	TGTGCCAGCAGCCCCTGGACAGGCGCGAACACCGGGGAGCTGTTTTTT	CASSPWTGANTGELFF
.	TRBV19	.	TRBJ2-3	TGTGCCAGTAGTATAGTACGGGGGGCCGGAGATACGCAGTATTTT	CASSIVRGAGDTQYF
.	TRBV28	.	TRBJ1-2	TGTGCCAGCAGTTCAGGGTCTGGCTACACCTTC	CASSSGSGYTF
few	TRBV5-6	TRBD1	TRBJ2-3	TGTGCCAGCAGCCGGGGACAGGGGAGCACAGATACGCAGTATTTT	CASSRGQGSTDTQYF
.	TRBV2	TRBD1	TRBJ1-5	TGTGCCAGCAGTGAGCACAGGGGGAGTCAGCCCCAGCATTTT	CASSEHRGSQPQHF
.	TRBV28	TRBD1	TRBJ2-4	TGTGCCAGCAGTTCCGGACAGGTAGATGCAGCGTACTTC	CASSSGQVDAAYF
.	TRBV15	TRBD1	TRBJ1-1	TGTGCCACCAGCCCCAGACAGGGGTCTTCTGAAGCTTTCTTT	CATSPRQGSSEAFF
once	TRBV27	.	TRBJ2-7	TGTGCCAGCAGTTTGCCAGCGGAGGAGCAGTACTTC	CASSLPAEEQYF
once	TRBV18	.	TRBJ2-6	TGTGCCAGCTCACCTTCGGGGGCCAACGTCCTGACTTTC	CASSPSGANVLTF
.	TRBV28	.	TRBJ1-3	TGTGCCAGCAGTGCGAGCTCTGGAAACACCATATATTTT	CASSASSGNTIYF
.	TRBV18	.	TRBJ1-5	TGTGCCAGCTCACCAGAGGGACTGAGCAATCAGCCCCAGCATTTT	CASSPEGLSNQPQHF
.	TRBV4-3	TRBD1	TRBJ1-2	TGCGCCAGCAGCCCTCGGACAGGGCCAAACTATGGCTACACCTTC	CASSPRTGPNYGYTF
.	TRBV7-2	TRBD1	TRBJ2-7	TGTGCCAGCAGCTTAGTGTCAGGGGGCCCACTTTACGAGCAGTACTTC	CASSLVSGGPLYEQYF
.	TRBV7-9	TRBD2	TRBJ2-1	TGTGCCAGCAGCTTCTTCATCAAGCGGGAGGGGGATGAGCAGTTCTTC	CASSFFIKREGDEQFF
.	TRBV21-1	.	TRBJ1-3	TGTGCCAGCAGCAAAGCCTGGGACAGAGACGCCTCTGGAAACACCATATATTTT	CASSKAWDRDASGNTIYF
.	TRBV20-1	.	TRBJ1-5	TGCAGTGCTAGTGGCGGGGCAGCTTCATTCAATCAGCCCCAGCATTTT	CSASGGAASFNQPQHF
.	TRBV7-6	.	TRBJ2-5	TGTGCCAGCAGCTTAGAGAGGGTCCCACCCGGCGAGACCCAGTACTTC	CASSLERVPPGETQYF
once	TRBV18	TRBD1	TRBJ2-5	TGTGCCAGCTCATTCTCGGACAGGCAAGAGACCCAGTACTTC	CASSFSDRQETQYF
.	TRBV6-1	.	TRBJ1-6	TGTGCCAGCAGTGAATCCGGACAGTATAATTCACCCCTCCACTTT	CASSESGQYNSPLHF
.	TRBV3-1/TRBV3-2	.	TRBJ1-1	TGTGCCAGCAGCCACAGGACAGTCGGCACTGAAGCTTTCTTT	CASSHRTVGTEAFF
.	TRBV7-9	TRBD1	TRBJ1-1	TGTGCCAGCAGCTGGGGACAGATGAACACTGAAGCTTTCTTT	CASSWGQMNTEAFF
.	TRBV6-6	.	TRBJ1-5	TGTGCCAGCAGTAATCAGGGGCCCGATCAGCCCCAGCATTTT	CASSNQGPDQPQHF
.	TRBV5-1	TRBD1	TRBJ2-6	TGCGCCAGCAGCTTGGCCCCGCTCAGGACAGGTCGCTCTGGGGCCAACGTCCTGACTTTC	CASSLAPLRTGRSGANVLTF
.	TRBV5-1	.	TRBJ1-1	TGCGCCAGCAGCACCACAGGGTACACTGAAGCTTTCTTT	CASSTTGYTEAFF
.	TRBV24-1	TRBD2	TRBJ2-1	TGTGCCACCAGTGATCCACTAGCGGGAGTTTCTTATGAGCAGTTCTTC	CATSDPLAGVSYEQFF
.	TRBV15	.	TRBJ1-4	TGTGCCACCAGCAGGGACAAGGGTGAAAAACTGTTTTTT	CATSRDKGEKLFF
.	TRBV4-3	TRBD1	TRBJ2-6	TGCGCCAGCAGCCAAGATCTGACAGGGGCCGGGGCCAACGTCCTGACTTTC	CASSQDLTGAGANVLTF
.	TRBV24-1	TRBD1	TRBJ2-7	TGTGCCACCAGTGATTCCGACAGGGTCCACGAGCAGTACTTC	CATSDSDRVHEQYF
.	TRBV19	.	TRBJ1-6	TGTGCCAGTAGCCCGCTCGGGGGGGATAATTCACCCCTCCACTTT	CASSPLGGDNSPLHF
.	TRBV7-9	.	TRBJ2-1	TGTGCCAGCAGCCACCCCCTAGACAGCAGCTCCTACAATGAGCAGTTCTTC	CASSHPLDSSSYNEQFF
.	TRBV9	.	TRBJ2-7	TGTGCCAGCAGCCCCCGGGGTAGCGGCTACGAGCAGTACTTC	CASSPRGSGYEQYF
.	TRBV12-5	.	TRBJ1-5	TGTGCTAGTGGTTTGGTAAGGTACAGGGCCCAGCATTTT	CASGLVRYRAQHF
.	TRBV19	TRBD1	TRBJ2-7	TGTGCCAGTAGTATAGGGACAGGGGGTATCTACGAGCAGTACTTC	CASSIGTGGIYEQYF
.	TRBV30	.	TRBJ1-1	TGTGCCTGGAGTGTCGACAGCCTCACAACGGGTGCTTTCTTT	CAWSVDSLTTGAFF
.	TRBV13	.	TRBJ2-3	TGTGCCAGCAGCTCAAGGGGGGGCAGGGCAGGGGTCACAGATACGCAGTATTTT	CASSSRGGRAGVTDTQYF